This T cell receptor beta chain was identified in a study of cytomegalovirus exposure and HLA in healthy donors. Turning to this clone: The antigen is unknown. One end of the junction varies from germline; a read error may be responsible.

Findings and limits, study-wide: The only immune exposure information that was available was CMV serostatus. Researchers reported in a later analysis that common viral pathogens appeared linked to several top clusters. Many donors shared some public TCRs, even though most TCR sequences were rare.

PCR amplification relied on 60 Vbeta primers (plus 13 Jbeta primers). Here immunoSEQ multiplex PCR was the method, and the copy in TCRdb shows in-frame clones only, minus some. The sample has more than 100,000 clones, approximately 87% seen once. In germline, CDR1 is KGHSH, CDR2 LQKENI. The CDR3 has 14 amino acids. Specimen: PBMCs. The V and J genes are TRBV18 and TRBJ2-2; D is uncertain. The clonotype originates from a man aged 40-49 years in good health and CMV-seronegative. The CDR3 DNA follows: TGTGCCAGTTCACGGGCTTGGAACACCGGGGAGCTGTTTTTT. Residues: CASSRAWNTGELFF.